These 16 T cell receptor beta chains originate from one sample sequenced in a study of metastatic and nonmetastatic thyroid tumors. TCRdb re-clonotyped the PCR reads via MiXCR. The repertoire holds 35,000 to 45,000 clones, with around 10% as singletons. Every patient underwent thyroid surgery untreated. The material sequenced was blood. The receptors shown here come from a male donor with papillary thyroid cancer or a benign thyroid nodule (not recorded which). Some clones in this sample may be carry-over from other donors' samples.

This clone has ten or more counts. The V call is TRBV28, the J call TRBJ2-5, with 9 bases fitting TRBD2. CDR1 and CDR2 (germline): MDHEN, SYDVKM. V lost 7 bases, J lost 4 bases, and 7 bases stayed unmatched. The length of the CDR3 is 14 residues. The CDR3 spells CASTPGGRGETQYF. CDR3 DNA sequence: TGTGCCAGCACCCCTGGCGGGAGGGGAGAGACCCAGTACTTC.

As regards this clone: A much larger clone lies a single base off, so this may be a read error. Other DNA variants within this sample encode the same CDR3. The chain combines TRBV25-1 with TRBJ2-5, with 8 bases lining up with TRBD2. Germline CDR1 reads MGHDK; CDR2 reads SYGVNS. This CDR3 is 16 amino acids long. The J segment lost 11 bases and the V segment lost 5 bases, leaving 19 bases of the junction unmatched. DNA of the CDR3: TGTGCCAGCAGTCCCCGAGGCCGGGAGGGCCTCGGGACACAGTACTTC. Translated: CASSPRGREGLGTQYF. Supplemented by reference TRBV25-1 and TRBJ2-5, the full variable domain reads EADIYQTPRYLVIGTGKKITLECSQTMGHDKMYWYQQDPGMELHLIHYSYGVNSTEKGDLSSESTVSRIRTEHFPLTLESARPSHTSQYLCASSPRGREGLGTQYFGPGTRLLVL.

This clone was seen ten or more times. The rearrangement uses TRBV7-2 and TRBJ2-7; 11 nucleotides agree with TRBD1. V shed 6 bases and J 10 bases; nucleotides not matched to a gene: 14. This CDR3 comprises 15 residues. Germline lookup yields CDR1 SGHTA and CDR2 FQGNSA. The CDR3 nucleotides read TGTGCCAGCAGTTCCCGGGACAGGGGGGAAATAGGACAGTACTTC. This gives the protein CASSSRDRGEIGQYF.

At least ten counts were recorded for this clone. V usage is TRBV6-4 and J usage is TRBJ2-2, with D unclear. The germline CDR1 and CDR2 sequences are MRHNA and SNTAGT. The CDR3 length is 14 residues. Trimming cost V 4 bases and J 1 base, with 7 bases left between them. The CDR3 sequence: CASSVEENTGELFF. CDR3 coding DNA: TGTGCCAGCAGTGTAGAGGAGAACACCGGGGAGCTGTTTTTT.

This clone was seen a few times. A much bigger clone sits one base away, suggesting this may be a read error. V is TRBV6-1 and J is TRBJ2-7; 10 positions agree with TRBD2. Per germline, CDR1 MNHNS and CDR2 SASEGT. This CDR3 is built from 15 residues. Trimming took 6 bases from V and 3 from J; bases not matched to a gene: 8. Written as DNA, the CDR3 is TGTGCCAGCAGCCAAACCGGGACTAGCGTCTACGAGCAGTACTTC. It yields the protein CASSQTGTSVYEQYF.

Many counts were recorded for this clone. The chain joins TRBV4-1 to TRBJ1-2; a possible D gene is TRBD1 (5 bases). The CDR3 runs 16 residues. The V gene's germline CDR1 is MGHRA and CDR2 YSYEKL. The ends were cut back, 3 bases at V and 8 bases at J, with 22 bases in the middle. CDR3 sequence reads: CASSHPTGSRKLGYTF. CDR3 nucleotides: TGCGCCAGCAGCCACCCCACAGGTTCCCGCAAGCTAGGCTACACCTTC.

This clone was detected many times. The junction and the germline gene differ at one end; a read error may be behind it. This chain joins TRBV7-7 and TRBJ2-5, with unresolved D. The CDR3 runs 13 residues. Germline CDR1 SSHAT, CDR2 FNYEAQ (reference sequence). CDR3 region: CASSSTTQETQYF. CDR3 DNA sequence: TGTGCTAGCAGCTCTACAACTCAAGAGACCCAGTACTTC.

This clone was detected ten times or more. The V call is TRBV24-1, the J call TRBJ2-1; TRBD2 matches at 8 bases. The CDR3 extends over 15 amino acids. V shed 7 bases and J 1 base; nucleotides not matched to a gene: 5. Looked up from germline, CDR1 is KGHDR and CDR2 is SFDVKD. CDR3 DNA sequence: TGTGCCACCAGCCCTAGCGGGCAATCCTACAATGAGCAGTTCTTC. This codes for CATSPSGQSYNEQFF.

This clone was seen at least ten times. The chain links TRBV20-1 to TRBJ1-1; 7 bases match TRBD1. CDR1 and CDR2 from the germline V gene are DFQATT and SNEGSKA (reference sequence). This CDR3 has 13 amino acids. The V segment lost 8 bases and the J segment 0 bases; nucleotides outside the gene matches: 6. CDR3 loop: CSKLGQLNTEAFF. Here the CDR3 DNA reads TGCAGTAAATTGGGACAGCTGAACACTGAAGCTTTCTTT.

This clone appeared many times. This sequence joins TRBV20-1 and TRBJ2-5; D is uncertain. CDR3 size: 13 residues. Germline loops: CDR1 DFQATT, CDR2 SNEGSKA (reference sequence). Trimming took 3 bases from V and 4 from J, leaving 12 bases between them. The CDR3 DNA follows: TGCAGTGCTAGTGTCACGGGCGTAGAGACCCAGTACTTC. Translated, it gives CSASVTGVETQYF.

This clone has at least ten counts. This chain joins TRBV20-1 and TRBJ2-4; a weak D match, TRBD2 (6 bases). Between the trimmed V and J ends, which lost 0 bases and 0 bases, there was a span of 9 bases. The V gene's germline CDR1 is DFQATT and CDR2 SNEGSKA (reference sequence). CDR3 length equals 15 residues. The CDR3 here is CSARDPGLAKNIQYF. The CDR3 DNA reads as TGCAGTGCTAGAGACCCGGGACTAGCCAAAAACATTCAGTACTTC.

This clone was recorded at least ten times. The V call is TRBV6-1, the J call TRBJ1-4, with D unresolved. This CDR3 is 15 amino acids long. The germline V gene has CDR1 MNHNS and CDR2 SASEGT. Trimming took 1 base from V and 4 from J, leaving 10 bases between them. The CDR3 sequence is CASSEDPGLNEKLFF. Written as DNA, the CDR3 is TGTGCCAGCAGTGAAGACCCAGGACTTAATGAAAAACTGTTTTTT.

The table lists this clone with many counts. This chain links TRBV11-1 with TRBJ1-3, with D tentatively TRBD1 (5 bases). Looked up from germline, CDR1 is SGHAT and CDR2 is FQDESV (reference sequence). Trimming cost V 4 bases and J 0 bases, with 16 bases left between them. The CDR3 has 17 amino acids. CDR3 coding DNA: TGTGCCAGCAGCTCCAACCTCCCAGGGCCCTCTGGAAACACCATATATTTT. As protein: CASSSNLPGPSGNTIYF.

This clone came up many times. The CDR3 nucleotides read TGTGCCAGCTCAGTACAACGGGGAAGGTCCACAGATACGCAGTATTTT. This codes for CASSVQRGRSTDTQYF. The V gene is TRBV18, the J gene TRBJ2-3; tentative D call: TRBD2 (5 bases). Trimming took 5 bases from V and 2 from J, leaving 17 bases between them. The CDR3 runs 16 residues. Germline lookup yields CDR1 KGHSH and CDR2 LQKENI.

Here the CDR3 reads CASRIRRGGVTEAFF. CDR3 DNA: TGTGCCAGCAGGATTAGGCGGGGGGGCGTCACTGAAGCTTTCTTT. The V gene is TRBV7-2, the J gene TRBJ1-1; maybe TRBD1 (6 bases). The germline V gene has CDR1 SGHTA and CDR2 FQGNSA. Trimming left V 6 bases short and J 4 bases short, with 18 bases between. This CDR3 spans 15 amino acids.

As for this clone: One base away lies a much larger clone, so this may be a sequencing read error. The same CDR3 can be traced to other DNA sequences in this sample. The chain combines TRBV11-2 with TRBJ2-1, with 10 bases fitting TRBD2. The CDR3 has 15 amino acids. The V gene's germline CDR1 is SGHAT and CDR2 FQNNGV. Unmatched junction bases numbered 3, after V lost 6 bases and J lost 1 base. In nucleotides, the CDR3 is TGTGCCAGCAGGGCTAGCGGGAGATCCTACAATGAGCAGTTCTTC. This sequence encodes CASRASGRSYNEQFF. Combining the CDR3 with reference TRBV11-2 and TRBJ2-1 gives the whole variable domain EAGVAQSPRYKIIEKRQSVAFWCNPISGHATLYWYQQILGQGPKLLIQFQNNGVVDDSQLPKDRFSAERLKGVDSTLKIQPAKLEDSAVYLCASRASGRSYNEQFFGPGTRLTVL.